Below are 13 T cell receptor beta chains sequenced from a single sample in a study of shared clonotypes between healthy human individuals (dated by TCRdb to 2020 to 2021). CD8 naive samples consisted of CD45RO-negative cells that were positively selected for CCR7, yielding a CD45RA+CCR7+ population without TemRA cells. Libraries came from the immunoSEQ multiplex PCR assay. Entries here come from immuneACCESS through TCRdb and include only in-frame sequences with V and J called. Some clones fail to appear in such tables; in the studies checked, an unresolved V gene covers under half of the shortfall, and the cause of the remainder is unknown. This sample lists 630,000 or so clones; nearly 98% were detected once. The ten largest account for 0.25% to 0.35% of the sample. Sequencing input: naive CD8+ T cells sorted from blood. The cell subset or site label corresponds to: CD45RA+CCR7+. All receptors come from a young man in good health.

The chain joins TRBV29-1 to TRBJ2-7; D unresolved. Deletions cut 4 bases from V and 0 bases from J, with 10 bases between. The CDR3 runs to 13 residues. The germline gives CDR1 SQVTM, CDR2 ANQGSEA. The chain's CDR3 is CSVVLLNSYEQYF. In DNA, the CDR3 is TGCAGCGTTGTGTTGTTAAACTCCTACGAGCAGTACTTC.

The rearrangement uses TRBV6-4 and TRBJ2-7; TRBD1 or TRBD2 may be the D gene (5 bases each). CDR1 and CDR2 from the germline V gene are MRHNA and SNTAGT. Between the trimmed V and J ends, which lost 7 bases and 0 bases, there was a span of 13 bases. The CDR3 spans 14 residues. Written as DNA, the CDR3 is TGTGCCAGCACTGGCCGGGACCTCTCCTACGAGCAGTACTTC. Translation gives CASTGRDLSYEQYF.

The chain is built from TRBV5-5 and TRBJ2-3; 10 bases line up with TRBD1. V gave up 2 bases and J gave up 4 bases; unmatched junction bases: 1. There are 14 residues in the CDR3. The V gene's germline CDR1 is SGHKS and CDR2 YYEKEE (reference sequence). The CDR3 DNA reads TGTGCCAGCAGCTTAGGACAGGGGGCAGATACGCAGTATTTT. As protein: CASSLGQGADTQYF. Full variable domain (rest looked up from reference TRBV5-5 and TRBJ2-3): DAGVTQSPTHLIKTRGQQVTLRCSPISGHKSVSWYQQVLGQGPQFIFQYYEKEERGRGNFPDRFSARQFPNYSSELNVNALLLGDSALYLCASSLGQGADTQYFGPGTRLTVL.

V usage is TRBV7-9 and J usage is TRBJ2-1; 10 bases align to TRBD2. V lost 5 bases and J lost 8; bases outside the gene matches: 9. This CDR3 has 15 amino acids. Germline CDR1 reads SEHNR; CDR2 reads FQNEAQ (reference sequence). CDR3 sequence: CASSATSGAWDEQFF. The CDR3 DNA reads TGTGCCAGCAGCGCCACTAGCGGGGCCTGGGATGAGCAGTTCTTC. The full variable domain, rest sourced from reference TRBV7-9 and TRBJ2-1, is DTGVSQNPRHKITKRGQNVTFRCDPISEHNRLYWYRQTLGQGPEFLTYFQNEAQLEKSRLLSDRFSAERPKGSFSTLEIQRTEQGDSAMYLCASSATSGAWDEQFFGPGTRLTVL.

This chain joins TRBV7-9 and TRBJ2-7; no clear D. V dropped 4 bases and J dropped 6 bases, with 13 bases sitting between them. CDR1 is SEHNR, CDR2 FQNEAQ, per germline (reference sequence). This CDR3 spans 13 amino acids. The CDR3 reads CASSSKSVGEQYF. CDR3 DNA sequence: TGTGCCAGCAGCTCCAAAAGCGTCGGCGAGCAGTACTTC.

DNA for the CDR3: TGTGCCAGCAGTGAATTACTGGACGGATATGGCTACACCTTC. It is translated as CASSELLDGYGYTF. The chain combines TRBV25-1 with TRBJ1-2, with D unresolved. Germline lookup yields CDR1 MGHDK and CDR2 SYGVNS. CDR3 length: 14 amino acids. Trimming took off 1 base at V and 5 bases at J, with 11 bases between the two ends.

The rearrangement uses TRBV6-1 and TRBJ2-1; 10 nucleotides line up with TRBD2. The trim removed 4 bases at V and 6 bases at J, leaving 12 bases unmatched. Germline CDR1 is MNHNS and CDR2 is SASEGT. The CDR3 loop spans 17 amino acids. Here the CDR3 reads CASSGGSPSGSFNEQFF. The CDR3 region has the DNA TGTGCCAGCAGTGGTGGGAGCCCTAGCGGGAGTTTCAATGAGCAGTTCTTC.

The genes are TRBV2 and TRBJ2-7; possible D gene TRBD1, 6 bases. The CDR3 contains 16 residues. Germline-derived CDR1 and CDR2 are SNHLY and FYNNEI. V was trimmed by 8 bases and J by 0 bases, leaving 20 bases between them. In DNA form, the CDR3 reads TGTGCCAGCGATCAAGGGAATCGACAGGTCTCCTACGAGCAGTACTTC. Its protein is CASDQGNRQVSYEQYF.

The chain carries TRBV19 and TRBJ2-1; TRBD1 might be the D (7 bases). Germline CDR1 is LNHDA and CDR2 is SQIVND (reference sequence). V dropped 6 bases and J dropped 9 bases, with 15 bases sitting between them. The CDR3 runs to 13 residues. In nucleotides, the CDR3 is TGTGCCAGTAGAACCCACCAGGGGGGTGAGCAGTTCTTC. Translating it yields CASRTHQGGEQFF.

The chain is built from TRBV29-1 and TRBJ2-7, with D hard to call. CDR1 is SQVTM, CDR2 ANQGSEA, per germline. Trimming shortened V by 4 bases and J by 1 base, and 5 bases separated the two germline ends. CDR3 length: 11 residues. The CDR3 DNA follows: TGCAGCGTTGGCAAGTCCTACGAGCAGTACTTC. It yields the protein CSVGKSYEQYF.

V gene TRBV11-2 combines with J gene TRBJ2-1; TRBD2 aligns across 14 bases. CDR3 length: 16 residues. CDR1 and CDR2 from the germline V gene are SGHAT and FQNNGV. The V and J ends lost 5 bases and 10 bases, in that order; junction bases with no gene match: 10. CDR3 sequence reads: CASSPSPGLAGVEQFF. CDR3 DNA sequence: TGTGCCAGCAGCCCCAGCCCGGGACTAGCGGGAGTGGAGCAGTTCTTC.

This chain uses TRBV7-9 with TRBJ2-5, with D perhaps given as TRBD1 or TRBD2 (5 bases each). There are 14 residues in the CDR3. V was clipped by 5 bases and J by 1 base, with 11 bases between them. Germline CDR1 is SEHNR and CDR2 is FQNEAQ (reference sequence). The DNA for the CDR3 is TGTGCCAGCAGCCTTCCCGGGACCCAAGAGACCCAGTACTTC. Translated, it gives CASSLPGTQETQYF.

The chain links TRBV27 to TRBJ2-1; 9 bases map to TRBD2. CDR3 length: 19 amino acids. Trimming cost V 5 bases and J 4 bases; bases outside gene matches: 18. Germline V gene sequence: CDR1 MNHEY, CDR2 SMNVEV (reference sequence). CDR3 nucleotide sequence: TGTGCCAGCAGTCGACCTTCTATGCAGACTAGCGGACTTTACAATGAGCAGTTCTTC. Its protein is CASSRPSMQTSGLYNEQFF.